This T cell receptor (beta chain) derives from a study of Ad26.COV2.S vaccination and SARS-CoV-2 variants (dated by TCRdb to about 2021). Regarding the research as a whole: TCRbeta repertoire sequencing served as the tool for gauging how specific and how broad the SARS-CoV-2-reactive T cell receptors were following Ad26.COV2.S vaccination. The TCR-sequenced set comprised around 30 samples: some 20 Ad26.COV2.S vaccine recipients, 5 placebo recipients and 8 SARS-CoV-2 convalescent individuals.

Sequences MNHEY (CDR1) and SVGAGI (CDR2) are obtained from the germline V gene. The CDR3 holds 13 amino acids from the cysteine to the phenylalanine. Solely the CDR3 DNA is kept, with 39 bases framed from the first base. V is clipped by 7 bases and J by 7 bases, and the sequence between their germline boundaries is 11 bases long. On this clone itself: The target of this receptor is not known. Base quality data are lacking; no much larger clone is found one base away.

Taken with the paper, the label for time point translates to: individuals recovered from natural SARS-CoV-2 infection. The investigation overall reported the following: Vaccine and placebo recipients had similar non-spike TCR breadth, a finding consistent with the vaccine containing only spike. According to the authors, total T cell responses may have been underestimated by the TCR breadth and depth analyses. Higher spike-specific TCR breadth was observed in Ad26.COV2.S recipients than in placebo recipients (P = 0.0014). After vaccination, substantial breadth of spike-specific CD8+ and CD4+ T cell responses was reported.

TCRbeta CDR3 regions were sequenced with the immunoSEQ Assay. After extraction, genomic DNA underwent amplification by bias-controlled multiplex PCR, followed by high-throughput sequencing. In the source study's methods: To quantify the absolute abundance of each unique TCRbeta CDR3 region, sequences were collapsed and filtered. T cell fraction was estimated by normalization of TCRbeta template counts to usable DNA, with usable DNA being measured through amplification of reference genes present in all nucleated cells. Repertoire TCRs were annotated as SARS-CoV-2-specific by exact matching of V gene, CDR3 amino acid sequence and J gene to a known reactive TCR set. The reference SARS-CoV-2 TCR set was derived from MIRA and filtered for enrichment in COVID-19-positive ImmuneCODE repertoires, a step that removed public or cross-reactive TCRs. Based on the MIRA antigens, annotated TCRs were further analysed at the level of specific ORF or position within ORF. Depth was the summed frequency of annotated unique rearrangements, while breadth was defined as annotated unique rearrangements over total unique productive rearrangements. TCR breadth was compared between groups using two-sided Wilcoxon rank-sum tests. What TCRdb holds here is the immuneACCESS table cut down to in-frame rearrangements. Part of the clones is not present; checked against another copy, under half of the missing clones reflect an unresolved V gene, and the others are unexplained. The DNA was the basis for D and trimming; V, J and clone size are from that table. This sample gives roughly 100,000 clones in total; less than 85% of them show up just once. Roughly 17% of the sample is taken by the ten largest.

The material sequenced was peripheral blood, taken after recovery from COVID-19. The sequence is built from TRBV6-5 and TRBJ1-6; no D gene call is confident. This TCR derives from a human donor who had recovered from COVID-19. For the CDR3, the sequence is CASTAQGNSPLHF. The nucleotide sequence is TGTGCCAGCACCGCCCAAGGGAATTCACCCCTCCACTTT.